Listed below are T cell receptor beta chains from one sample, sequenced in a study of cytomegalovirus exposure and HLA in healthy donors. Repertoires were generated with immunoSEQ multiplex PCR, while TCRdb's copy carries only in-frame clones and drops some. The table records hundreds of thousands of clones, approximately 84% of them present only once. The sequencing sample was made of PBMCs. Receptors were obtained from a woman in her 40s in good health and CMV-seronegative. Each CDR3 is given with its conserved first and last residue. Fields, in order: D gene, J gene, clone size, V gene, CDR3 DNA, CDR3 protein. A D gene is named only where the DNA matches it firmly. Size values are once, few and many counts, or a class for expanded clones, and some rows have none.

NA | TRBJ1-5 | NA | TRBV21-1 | TGTGCCAGCAGCAAAACCCGCGGGGGGGTCGGGGGGAGCAATCAGCCCCAGCATTTT | CASSKTRGGVGGSNQPQHF
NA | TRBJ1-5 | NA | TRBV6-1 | TGTGCCAGCAGTGGGGGCGGGGGTAGCAATCAGCCCCAGCATTTT | CASSGGGGSNQPQHF
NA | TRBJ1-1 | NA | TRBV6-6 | TGTGCCAGCGGGGGACTTGGGGTGAACACTGAAGCTTTCTTT | CASGGLGVNTEAFF
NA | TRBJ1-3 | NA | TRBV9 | TGTGCCAGCAGCGTAGGTAGTTCTGGAAACACCATATATTTT | CASSVGSSGNTIYF
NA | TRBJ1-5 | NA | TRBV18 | TGTGCCAGCCGAGGCGAGCGGGAGAATCAGCCCCAGCATTTT | CASRGERENQPQHF
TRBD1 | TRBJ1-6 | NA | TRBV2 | TGTGCCAGCAGTGCCGACAGGGGGCAAAGCGCACCCCTCCACTTT | CASSADRGQSAPLHF
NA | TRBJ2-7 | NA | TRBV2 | TGTGCCAGCAGTGAATATAGGAGCGAGCAGTACTTC | CASSEYRSEQYF
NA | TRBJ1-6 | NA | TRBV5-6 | TGTGCCAGCAGCTCCCCAGGCATTAATTCACCCCTCCACTTT | CASSSPGINSPLHF
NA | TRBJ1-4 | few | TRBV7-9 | TGTGCCAGCAGCATCCGGGACACCAATGAAAAACTGTTTTTT | CASSIRDTNEKLFF
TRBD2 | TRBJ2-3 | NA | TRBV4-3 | TGCGCCAGCAGTAAACAGCGGGGGTCGTCTTACACAGATACGCAGTATTTT | CASSKQRGSSYTDTQYF
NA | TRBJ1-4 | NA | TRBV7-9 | TGTGCCAGCAGACCGAGTGCAACTAATGAAAAACTGTTTTTT | CASRPSATNEKLFF
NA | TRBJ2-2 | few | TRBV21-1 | TGTGCCAGCAGCTCCGTACACGGGGAGCTGTTTTTT | CASSSVHGELFF
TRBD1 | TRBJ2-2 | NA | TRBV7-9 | TGTGGCACAGGGGGGAATACCGTCGGGGAGCTGTTTTTT | CGTGGNTVGELFF
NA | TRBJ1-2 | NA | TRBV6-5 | TGTGCCAGCAGTCCCAGCAGGGCCCCTAACTATGGCTACACCTTC | CASSPSRAPNYGYTF
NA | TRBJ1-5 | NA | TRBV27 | TGTGCCAGTAGCCTCGAAAGAGGCCGGGGGCCCCAGCATTTT | CASSLERGRGPQHF
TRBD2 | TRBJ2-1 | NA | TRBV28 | TGTGCCATCACAGCGGGGGGTTTCTCCTACAATGAGCAGTTCTTC | CAITAGGFSYNEQFF
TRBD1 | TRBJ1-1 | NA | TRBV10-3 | TGTGCCAACCGACAGGGACTAGGGTCGGGAACTGAAGCTTTCTTT | CANRQGLGSGTEAFF
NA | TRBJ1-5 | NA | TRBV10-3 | TGTGCCATCAGTGAAGTGGCAGACAATCAGCCCCAGCATTTT | CAISEVADNQPQHF
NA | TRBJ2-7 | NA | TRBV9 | TGTGCCAGCAGCGTAAACCAGGGAAGGACCTACGAGCAGTACTTC | CASSVNQGRTYEQYF
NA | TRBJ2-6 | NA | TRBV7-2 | TGTGCCAGCAGCTCCCGGGACACTGGGGCCAACGTCCTGACTTTC | CASSSRDTGANVLTF
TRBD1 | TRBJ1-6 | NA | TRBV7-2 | TGTGCCAGCAGCGCTCGGGACAGGGCATCCTATAATTCACCCCTCCACTTT | CASSARDRASYNSPLHF
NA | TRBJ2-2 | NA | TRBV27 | TGTGCCACCAGAACAGGGATTTACACCGGGGAGCTGTTTTTT | CATRTGIYTGELFF
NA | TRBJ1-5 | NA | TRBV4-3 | TGCGCCAGCAGTCCCACTCGGGGTCAGCCCCAGCATTTT | CASSPTRGQPQHF
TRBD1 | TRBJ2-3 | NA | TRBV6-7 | TGTGCCAGCAGCCGTTGCCGGGACAGGGCAGCAGATACGCAGTATTTT | CASSRCRDRAADTQYF
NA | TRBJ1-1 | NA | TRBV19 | TGTGCCAGTAGGCCGGGATATCGGAACACTGAAGCTTTCTTT | CASRPGYRNTEAFF
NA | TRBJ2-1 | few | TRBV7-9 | TGTGCCAGCAGGAGAGGGAGCTCCTACAATGAGCAGTTCTTC | CASRRGSSYNEQFF
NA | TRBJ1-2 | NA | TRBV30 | TGTGCCTGGAGTGCTGGACTTCCTATCAATGGCTACACCTTC | CAWSAGLPINGYTF
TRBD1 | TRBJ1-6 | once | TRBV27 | TGTGCCAGCGGGACAGGGGGGGTCACCCTCCACTTT | CASGTGGVTLHF
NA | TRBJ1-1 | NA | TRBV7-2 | TGTGCCAGCAGCTTAGCCCAGGGGACTGAAGCTTTCTTT | CASSLAQGTEAFF
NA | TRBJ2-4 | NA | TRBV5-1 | TGCGCCAGCAGCTTGGCCAGTTTTAAAAACATTCAGTACTTC | CASSLASFKNIQYF
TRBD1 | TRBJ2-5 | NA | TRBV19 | TGTGCCAGTAGTATTAGGGGGACAGGGAGGCAAGAGACCCAGTACTTC | CASSIRGTGRQETQYF
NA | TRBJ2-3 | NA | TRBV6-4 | TGTGCCAGCAGTGCTGGATCCCATTCAGGGACAGATACGCAGTATTTT | CASSAGSHSGTDTQYF
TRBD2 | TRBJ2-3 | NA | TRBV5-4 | TGTGCCAGCAGCTTGAAACTAGCGGGGGGTAGGGATACGCAGTATTTT | CASSLKLAGGRDTQYF
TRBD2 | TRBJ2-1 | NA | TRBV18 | TGTGCCAGCTCACCTCTAAAAACTAGCGGGGGGGCGGATGAGCAGTTCTTC | CASSPLKTSGGADEQFF
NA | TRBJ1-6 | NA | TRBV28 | TGTGCCAGCAGTTTATCGGAGGGGCGCTCCTATAATTCACCCCTCCACTTT | CASSLSEGRSYNSPLHF
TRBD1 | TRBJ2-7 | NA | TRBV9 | TGTGCCAGCAGCGCCAGCCACCGGGACAGTTCGAGCGAGCAGTACTTC | CASSASHRDSSSEQYF
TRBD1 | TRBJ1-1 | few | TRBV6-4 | TGTGCCAGCAGTGCATCTACCCGGGACAGGATATCGGAAGCTTTCTTT | CASSASTRDRISEAFF
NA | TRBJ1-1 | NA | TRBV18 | TGTGCCAGCTCACCACATCCTTTGGGGGCGAACACTGAAGCTTTCTTT | CASSPHPLGANTEAFF
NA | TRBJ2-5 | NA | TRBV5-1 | TGCGCCAGCAGACGGAACGACTATGGAGAGACCCAGTACTTC | CASRRNDYGETQYF
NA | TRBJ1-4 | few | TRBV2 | TGTGCCAGCAGTGGTGGTGTCGGTGAAAAACTGTTTTTT | CASSGGVGEKLFF
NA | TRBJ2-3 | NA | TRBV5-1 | TGCGCCAGCAGCTTCCGTCTTTTTAGGGGGGGTCCCCTTAGCGAAGATACGCAGTATTTT | CASSFRLFRGGPLSEDTQYF
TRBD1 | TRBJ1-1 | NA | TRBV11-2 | TGTGCCAGCAGCTTAGCTAACACGGCAGGGGGCGGGGCTTTCTTT | CASSLANTAGGGAFF
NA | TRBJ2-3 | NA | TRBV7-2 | TGTGCCAGCAGCTTAGCCAAATGGACTATCCACACAGATACGCAGTATTTT | CASSLAKWTIHTDTQYF
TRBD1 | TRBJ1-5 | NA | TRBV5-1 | TGCGCCAGCAGCCCGGCGACAGGGGGGGATCAGCCCCAGCATTTT | CASSPATGGDQPQHF
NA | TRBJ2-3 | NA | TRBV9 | TGTGCCAGCAGTCCCCGCCGGGGGGCCATAACAGATACGCAGTATTTT | CASSPRRGAITDTQYF
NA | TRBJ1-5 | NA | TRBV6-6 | TGTGCCAGCAGCCATTGGGGCCAGCCCCAGCATTTT | CASSHWGQPQHF